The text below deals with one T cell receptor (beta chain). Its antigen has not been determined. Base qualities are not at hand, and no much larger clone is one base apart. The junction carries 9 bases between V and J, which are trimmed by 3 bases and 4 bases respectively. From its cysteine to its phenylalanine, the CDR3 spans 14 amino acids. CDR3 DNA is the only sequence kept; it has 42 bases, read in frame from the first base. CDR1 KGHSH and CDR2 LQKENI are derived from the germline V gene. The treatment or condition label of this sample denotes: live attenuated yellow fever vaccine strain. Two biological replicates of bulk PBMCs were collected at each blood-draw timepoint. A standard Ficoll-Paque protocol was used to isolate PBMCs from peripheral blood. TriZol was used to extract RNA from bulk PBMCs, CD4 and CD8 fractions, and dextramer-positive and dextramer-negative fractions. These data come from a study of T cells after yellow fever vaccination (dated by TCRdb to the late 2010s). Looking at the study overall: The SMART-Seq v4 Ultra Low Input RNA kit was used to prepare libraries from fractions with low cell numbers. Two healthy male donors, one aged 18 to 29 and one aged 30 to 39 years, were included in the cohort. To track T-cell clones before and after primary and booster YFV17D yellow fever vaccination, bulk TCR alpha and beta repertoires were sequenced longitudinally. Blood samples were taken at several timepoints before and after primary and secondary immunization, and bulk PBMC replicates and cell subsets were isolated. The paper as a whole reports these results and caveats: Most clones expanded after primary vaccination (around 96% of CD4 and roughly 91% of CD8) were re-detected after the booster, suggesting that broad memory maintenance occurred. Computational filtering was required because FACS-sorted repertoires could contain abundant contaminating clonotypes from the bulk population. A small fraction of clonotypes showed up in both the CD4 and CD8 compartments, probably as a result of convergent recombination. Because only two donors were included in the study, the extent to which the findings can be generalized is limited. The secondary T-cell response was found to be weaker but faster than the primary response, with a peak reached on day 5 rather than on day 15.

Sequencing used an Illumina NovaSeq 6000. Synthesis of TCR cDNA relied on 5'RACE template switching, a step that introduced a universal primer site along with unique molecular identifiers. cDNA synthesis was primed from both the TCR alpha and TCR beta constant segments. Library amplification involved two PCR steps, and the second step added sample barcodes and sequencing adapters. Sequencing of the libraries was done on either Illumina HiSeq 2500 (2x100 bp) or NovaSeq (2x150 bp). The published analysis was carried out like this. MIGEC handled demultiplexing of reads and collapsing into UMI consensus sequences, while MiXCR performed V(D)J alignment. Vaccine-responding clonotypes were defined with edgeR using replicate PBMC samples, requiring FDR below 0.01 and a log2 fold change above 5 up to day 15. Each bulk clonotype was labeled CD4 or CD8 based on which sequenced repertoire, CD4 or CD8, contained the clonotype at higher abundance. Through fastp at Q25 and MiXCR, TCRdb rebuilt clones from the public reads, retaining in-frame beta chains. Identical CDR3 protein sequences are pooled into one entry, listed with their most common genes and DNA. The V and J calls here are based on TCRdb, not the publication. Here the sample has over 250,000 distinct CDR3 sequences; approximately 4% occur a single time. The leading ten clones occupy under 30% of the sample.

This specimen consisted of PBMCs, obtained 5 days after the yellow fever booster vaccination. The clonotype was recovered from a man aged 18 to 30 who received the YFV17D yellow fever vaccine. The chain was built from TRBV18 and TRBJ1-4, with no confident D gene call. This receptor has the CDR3 CASSPTDFNEKLFF. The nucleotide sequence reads TGTGCCAGCTCACCGACGGATTTTAATGAAAAACTGTTTTTT.